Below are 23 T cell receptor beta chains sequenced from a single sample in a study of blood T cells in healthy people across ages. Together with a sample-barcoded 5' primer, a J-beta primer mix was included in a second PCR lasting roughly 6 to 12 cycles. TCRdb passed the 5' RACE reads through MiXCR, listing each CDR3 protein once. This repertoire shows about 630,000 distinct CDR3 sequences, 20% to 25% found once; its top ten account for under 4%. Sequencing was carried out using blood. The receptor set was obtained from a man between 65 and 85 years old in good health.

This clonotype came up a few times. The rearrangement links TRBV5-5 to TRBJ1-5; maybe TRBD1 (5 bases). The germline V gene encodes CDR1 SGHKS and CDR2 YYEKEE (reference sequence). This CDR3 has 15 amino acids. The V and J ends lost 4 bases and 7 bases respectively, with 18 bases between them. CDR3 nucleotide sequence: TGTGCCAGCAGCGACGAATGGGACGGGCGCCAGCCCCAGCATTTT. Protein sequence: CASSDEWDGRQPQHF.

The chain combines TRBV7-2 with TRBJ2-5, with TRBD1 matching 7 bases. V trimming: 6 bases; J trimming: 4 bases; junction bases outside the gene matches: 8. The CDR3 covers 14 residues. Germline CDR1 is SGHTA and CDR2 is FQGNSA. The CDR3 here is CASRVGTVRETQYF. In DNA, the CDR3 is TGTGCCAGCAGAGTCGGGACAGTGAGAGAGACCCAGTACTTC.

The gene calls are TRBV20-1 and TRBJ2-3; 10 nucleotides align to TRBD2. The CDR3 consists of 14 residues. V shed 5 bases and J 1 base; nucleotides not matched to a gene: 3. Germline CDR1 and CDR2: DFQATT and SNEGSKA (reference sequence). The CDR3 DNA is TGCAGTGCTTTAGCGGGAGGTGGCACAGATACGCAGTATTTT. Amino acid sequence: CSALAGGGTDTQYF.

The DNA of the CDR3 is TGTGCCAGCAGTTGGACCCCCAACTCGGAAAAACTGTTTTTT. It encodes CASSWTPNSEKLFF. This chain uses TRBV6-6 with TRBJ1-4; D remains unclear. The ends were cut back, 4 bases at V and 8 bases at J, with 14 bases in the middle. There are 14 residues in the CDR3. Germline V gives CDR1 MNHNY, CDR2 SVGAGI (reference sequence).

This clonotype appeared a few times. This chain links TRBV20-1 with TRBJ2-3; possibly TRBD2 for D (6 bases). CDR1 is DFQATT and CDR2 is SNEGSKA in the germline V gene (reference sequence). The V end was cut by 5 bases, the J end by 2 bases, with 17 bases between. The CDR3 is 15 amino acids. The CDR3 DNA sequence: TGCAGTGCTTCCAGGGCGGGGATCTTCACAGATACGCAGTATTTT. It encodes CSASRAGIFTDTQYF.

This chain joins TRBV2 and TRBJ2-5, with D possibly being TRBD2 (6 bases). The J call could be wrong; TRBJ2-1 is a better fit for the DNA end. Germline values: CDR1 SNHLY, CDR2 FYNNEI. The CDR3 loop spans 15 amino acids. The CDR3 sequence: CASSFLAPGGDEQFF. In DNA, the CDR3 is TGTGCCAGCAGTTTTCTAGCGCCCGGAGGGGATGAGCAGTTCTTC.

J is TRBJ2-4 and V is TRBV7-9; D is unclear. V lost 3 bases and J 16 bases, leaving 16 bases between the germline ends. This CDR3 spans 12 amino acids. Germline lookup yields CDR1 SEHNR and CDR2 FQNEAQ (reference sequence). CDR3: CASSFISGYRYF. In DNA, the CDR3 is TGTGCCAGCAGCTTTATCTCGGGTTACAGATACTTC.

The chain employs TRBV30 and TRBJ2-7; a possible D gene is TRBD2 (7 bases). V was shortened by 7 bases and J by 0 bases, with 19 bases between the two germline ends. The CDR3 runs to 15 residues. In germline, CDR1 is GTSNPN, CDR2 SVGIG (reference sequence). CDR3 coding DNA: TGTGCCTACCGGCGAGGGGGGGGAAACTCCTACGAGCAGTACTTC. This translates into CAYRRGGGNSYEQYF.

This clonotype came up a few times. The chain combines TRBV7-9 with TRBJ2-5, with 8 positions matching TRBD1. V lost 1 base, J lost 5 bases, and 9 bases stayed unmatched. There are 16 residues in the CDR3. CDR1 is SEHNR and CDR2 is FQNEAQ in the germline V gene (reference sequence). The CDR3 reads CASSLERQGNRETQYF. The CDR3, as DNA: TGTGCCAGCAGCTTAGAGAGACAGGGGAATCGGGAGACCCAGTACTTC.

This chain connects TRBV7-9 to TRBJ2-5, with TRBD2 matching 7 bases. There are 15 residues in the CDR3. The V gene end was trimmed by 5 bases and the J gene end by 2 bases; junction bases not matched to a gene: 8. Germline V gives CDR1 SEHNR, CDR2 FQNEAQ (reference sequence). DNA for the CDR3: TGTGCCAGCAGCCCCGGACTAGGCCTACAAGAGACCCAGTACTTC. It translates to CASSPGLGLQETQYF.

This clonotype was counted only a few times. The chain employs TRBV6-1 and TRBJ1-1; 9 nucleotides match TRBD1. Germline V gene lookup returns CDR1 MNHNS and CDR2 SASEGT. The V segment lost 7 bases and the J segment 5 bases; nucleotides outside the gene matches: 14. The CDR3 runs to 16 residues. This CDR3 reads CASTHPGQGLWTEAFF. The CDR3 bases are TGTGCCAGCACTCACCCGGGACAGGGATTGTGGACTGAAGCTTTCTTT.

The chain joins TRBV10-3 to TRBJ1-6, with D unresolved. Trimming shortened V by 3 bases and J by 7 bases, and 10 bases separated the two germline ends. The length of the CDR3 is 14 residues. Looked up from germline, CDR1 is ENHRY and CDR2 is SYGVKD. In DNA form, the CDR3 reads TGTGCCATCAGTGATGGTTTTGGGAATTCACCCCTCCACTTT. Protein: CAISDGFGNSPLHF.

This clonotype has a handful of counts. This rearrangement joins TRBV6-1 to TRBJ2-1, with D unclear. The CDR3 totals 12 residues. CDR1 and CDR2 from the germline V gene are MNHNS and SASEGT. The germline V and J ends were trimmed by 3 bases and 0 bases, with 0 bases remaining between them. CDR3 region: CASSDSYNEQFF. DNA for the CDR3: TGTGCCAGCAGTGACTCCTACAATGAGCAGTTCTTC.

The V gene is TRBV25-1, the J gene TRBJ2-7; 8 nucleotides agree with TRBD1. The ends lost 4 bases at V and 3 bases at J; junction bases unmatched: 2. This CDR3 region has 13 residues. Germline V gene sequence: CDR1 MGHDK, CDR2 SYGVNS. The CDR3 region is CASSGQGIYEQYF. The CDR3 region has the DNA TGTGCCAGCAGTGGACAGGGGATCTACGAGCAGTACTTC.

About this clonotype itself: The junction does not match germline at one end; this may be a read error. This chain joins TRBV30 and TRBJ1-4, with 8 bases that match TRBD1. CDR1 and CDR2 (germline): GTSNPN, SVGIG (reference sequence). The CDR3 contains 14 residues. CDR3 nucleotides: TGTGCCTGGAGTGCTACAGGGGGAAGCGAAAAGCTGTTTTTT. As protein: CAWSATGGSEKLFF.

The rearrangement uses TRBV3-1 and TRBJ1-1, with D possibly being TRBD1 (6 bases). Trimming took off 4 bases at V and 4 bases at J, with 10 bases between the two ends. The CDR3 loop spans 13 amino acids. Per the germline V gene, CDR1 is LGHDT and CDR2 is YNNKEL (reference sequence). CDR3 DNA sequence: TGTGCCAGCAGCCGACAGGCGACCACTGAAGCTTTCTTT. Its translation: CASSRQATTEAFF.

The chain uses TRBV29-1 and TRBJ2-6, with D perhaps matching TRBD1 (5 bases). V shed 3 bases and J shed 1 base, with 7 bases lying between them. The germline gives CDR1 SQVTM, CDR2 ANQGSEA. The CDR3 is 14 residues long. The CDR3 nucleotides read TGCAGCGTTGATGGGGCGTCTGGGGCCAACGTCCTGACTTTC. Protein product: CSVDGASGANVLTF.

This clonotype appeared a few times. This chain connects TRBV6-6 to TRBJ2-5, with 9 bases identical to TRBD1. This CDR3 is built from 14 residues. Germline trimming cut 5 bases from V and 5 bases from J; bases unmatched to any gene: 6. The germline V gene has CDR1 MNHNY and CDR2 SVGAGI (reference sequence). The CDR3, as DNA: TGTGCCAGCAGTACAGGGGGCTTTCGCGAGACCCAGTACTTC. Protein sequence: CASSTGGFRETQYF.

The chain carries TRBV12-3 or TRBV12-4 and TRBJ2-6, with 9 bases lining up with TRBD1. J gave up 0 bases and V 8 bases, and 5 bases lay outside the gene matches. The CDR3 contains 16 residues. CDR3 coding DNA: TGTGCCAGCGAGGGACAGGGCTCCTCTGGGGCCAACGTCCTGACTTTC. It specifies CASEGQGSSGANVLTF.

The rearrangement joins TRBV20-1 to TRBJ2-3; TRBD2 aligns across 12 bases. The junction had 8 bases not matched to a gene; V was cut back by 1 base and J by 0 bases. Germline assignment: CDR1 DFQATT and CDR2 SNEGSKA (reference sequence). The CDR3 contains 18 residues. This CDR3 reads CSARALRTSGTSTDTQYF. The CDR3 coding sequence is TGCAGTGCTAGAGCCCTTAGGACTAGCGGGACTAGCACAGATACGCAGTATTTT.

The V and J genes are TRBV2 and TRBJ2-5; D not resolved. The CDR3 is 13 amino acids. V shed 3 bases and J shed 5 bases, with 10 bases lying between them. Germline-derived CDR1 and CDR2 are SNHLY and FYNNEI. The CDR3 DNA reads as TGTGCCAGCAGTGAGGCGAGAAAGGAGACCCAGTACTTC. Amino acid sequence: CASSEARKETQYF.

Here the CDR3 DNA reads TGCAGTGCTAGAGATACGCTAGCGGGAGTTCCGTCGGGAGAGCAGTACTTC. This codes for CSARDTLAGVPSGEQYF. The chain has TRBV20-1 and TRBJ2-1, with 10 bases that match TRBD2. The DNA end lines up better with TRBJ2-7; the J call may be wrong. The CDR3 length is 17 residues. Germline CDR1 reads DFQATT; CDR2 reads SNEGSKA (reference sequence).

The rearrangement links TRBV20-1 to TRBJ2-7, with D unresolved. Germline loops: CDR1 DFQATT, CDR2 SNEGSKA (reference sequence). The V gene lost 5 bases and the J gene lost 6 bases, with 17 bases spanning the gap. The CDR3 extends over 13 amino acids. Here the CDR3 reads CSADKHRFGEQYF. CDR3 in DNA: TGCAGTGCTGACAAACATAGGTTTGGCGAGCAGTACTTC.